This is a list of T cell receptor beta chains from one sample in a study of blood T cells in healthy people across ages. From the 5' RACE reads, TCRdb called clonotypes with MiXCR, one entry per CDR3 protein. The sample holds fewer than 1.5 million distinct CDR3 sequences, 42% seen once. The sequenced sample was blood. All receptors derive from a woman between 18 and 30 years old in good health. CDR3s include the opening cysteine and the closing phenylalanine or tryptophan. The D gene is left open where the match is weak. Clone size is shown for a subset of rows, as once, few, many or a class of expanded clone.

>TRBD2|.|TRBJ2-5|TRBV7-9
CASSGRGGEETQYF
TGTGCCTCTAGCGGGAGAGGAGGCGAGGAGACCCAGTACTTC
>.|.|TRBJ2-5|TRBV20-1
CSACESAYNEQYF
TGCAGTGCTTGTGAGTCCGCCTACAATGAGCAGTACTTC
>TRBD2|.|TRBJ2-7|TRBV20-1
CSARTMLGTSGLSSYEQYF
TGCAGTGCTAGGACGATGCTCGGGACTAGCGGGCTGAGCTCCTACGAGCAGTACTTC
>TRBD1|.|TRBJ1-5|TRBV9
CAGSVGQGASQPQHF
TGTGCCGGCAGCGTAGGACAGGGGGCATCTCAGCCCCAGCATTTT
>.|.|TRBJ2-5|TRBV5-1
CASSLDGGVVETQYF
TGCGCCAGCAGCTTGGACGGTGGGGTGGTTGAGACCCAGTACTTC
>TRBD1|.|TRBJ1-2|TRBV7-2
CASSLDPGQFYGYTF
TGTGCCAGCAGCTTAGACCCGGGACAGTTCTATGGCTACACCTTC
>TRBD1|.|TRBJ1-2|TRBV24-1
CATSDLGCTGTGYGYTF
TGTGCCACCAGTGATTTGGGTTGCACCGGGACAGGTTATGGCTACACCTTC
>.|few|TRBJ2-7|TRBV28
CASSSPGGHNYEQYF
TGTGCCAGCAGCTCTCCCGGGGGTCACAACTACGAGCAGTACTTC
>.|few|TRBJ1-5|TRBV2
CASSEVSDNQPQHF
TGTGCCAGCAGTGAAGTCTCCGACAATCAGCCCCAGCATTTT
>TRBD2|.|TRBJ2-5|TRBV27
CASSFRLAGAETQYF
TGTGCCAGCAGTTTTAGACTAGCGGGAGCAGAGACCCAGTACTTC
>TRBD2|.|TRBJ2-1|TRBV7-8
CASSAASGRGWGEQFF
TGTGCCAGCAGCGCTGCTAGCGGGAGAGGATGGGGTGAGCAGTTCTTC
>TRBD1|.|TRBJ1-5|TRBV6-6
CASSYTGGYNQPQHF
TGTGCCAGCAGTTACACAGGGGGCTACAATCAGCCCCAGCATTTT
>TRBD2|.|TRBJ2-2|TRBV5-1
CASSWTSGGDTGELFF
TGCGCCAGCAGCTGGACTAGCGGGGGAGACACCGGGGAGCTGTTTTTT
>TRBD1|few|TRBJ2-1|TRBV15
CATRLPEGQSFYNEQFF
TGTGCCACCAGGCTCCCAGAGGGACAGAGTTTCTACAATGAGCAGTTCTTC
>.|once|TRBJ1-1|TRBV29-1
CSVDRQVNTEAFF
TGCAGCGTTGACCGACAGGTTAACACTGAAGCTTTCTTT
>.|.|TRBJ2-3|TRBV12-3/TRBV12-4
CASSPPPTGGRFGTDTQYF
TGTGCCAGCAGTCCCCCTCCGACGGGGGGCCGTTTTGGCACAGATACGCAGTATTTT
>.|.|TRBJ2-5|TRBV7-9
CASRPPTQGSQETQYF
TGTGCCAGCAGACCTCCGACCCAGGGATCCCAAGAGACCCAGTACTTC
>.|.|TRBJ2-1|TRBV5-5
CASAWGESSYNEQFF
TGTGCCAGCGCTTGGGGCGAGAGCTCCTACAATGAGCAGTTCTTC
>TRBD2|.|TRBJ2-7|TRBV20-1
CSADPGASGSEQYF
TGCAGTGCTGATCCTGGGGCTAGCGGGAGCGAGCAGTACTTC
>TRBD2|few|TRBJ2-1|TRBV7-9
CASRQGLAVNNEQFF
TGTGCCAGCAGACAAGGACTAGCGGTAAACAATGAGCAGTTCTTC
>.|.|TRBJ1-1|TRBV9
CASSAGLGNTEAFF
TGTGCCAGCAGCGCGGGACTTGGGAACACTGAAGCTTTCTTT
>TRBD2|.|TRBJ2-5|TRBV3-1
CASSQDGTRHEQYF
TGTGCCAGCAGCCAAGATGGGACTAGGCATGAGCAGTACTTC
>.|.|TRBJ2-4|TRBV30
CAWTPRIAKNIQYF
TGTGCCTGGACACCCCGGATAGCCAAAAACATTCAGTACTTC
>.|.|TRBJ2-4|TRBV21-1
CASSEDRTLSYNEQYF
TGTGCCAGCAGCGAGGACAGGACCCTCTCCTACAATGAGCAGTACTTC
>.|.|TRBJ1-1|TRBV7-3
CASSIGGATEAFF
TGTGCCAGTAGCATCGGAGGGGCAACTGAAGCTTTCTTT
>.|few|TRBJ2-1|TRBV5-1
CASSPQTGGGIDEQFF
TGCGCCAGCAGCCCCCAAACGGGGGGCGGGATCGATGAGCAGTTCTTC
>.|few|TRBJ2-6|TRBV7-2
CASSVSSGYSGANVLTF
TGTGCCAGCAGCGTTAGCTCAGGGTACTCTGGGGCCAACGTCCTGACTTTC
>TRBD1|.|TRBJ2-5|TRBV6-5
CASTPTDTGGETQYF
TGTGCCAGCACCCCTACTGATACAGGGGGAGAGACCCAGTACTTC
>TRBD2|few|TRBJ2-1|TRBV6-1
CASSELGGSGNEQFF
TGTGCCAGTAGTGAACTGGGGGGGTCAGGGAATGAGCAGTTCTTC
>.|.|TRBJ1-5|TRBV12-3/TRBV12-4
CASSSRDTGVQHF
TGTGCCAGCAGTTCCCGGGACACCGGGGTCCAGCATTTT
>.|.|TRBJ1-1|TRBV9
CASSVSGAYTEAFF
TGTGCCAGCAGCGTATCGGGGGCGTACACTGAAGCTTTCTTT
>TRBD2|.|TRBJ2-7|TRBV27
CASASGNEQYF
TGTGCCAGCGCTAGCGGCAACGAGCAGTACTTC
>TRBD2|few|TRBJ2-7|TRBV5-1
CASSLAVAGLYGQYF
TGCGCCAGCAGCTTGGCAGTAGCGGGGCTCTACGGGCAGTACTTC
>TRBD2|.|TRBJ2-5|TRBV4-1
CASSQEAVAGLTQYF
TGCGCCAGCAGCCAAGAGGCGGTAGCGGGGCTTACCCAGTACTTC
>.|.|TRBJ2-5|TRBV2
CAMTTGWSQAETQYF
TGTGCCATGACGACAGGATGGTCTCAAGCGGAGACCCAGTACTTC
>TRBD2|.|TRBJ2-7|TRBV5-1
CASSFGHSGRDYEQYF
TGCGCCAGCAGCTTCGGACATAGCGGGAGAGACTACGAGCAGTACTTC
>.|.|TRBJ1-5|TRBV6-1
CASSEAVNQPQHF
TGTGCCAGCAGTGAAGCTGTAAATCAGCCCCAGCATTTT
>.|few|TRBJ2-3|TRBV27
CASSARGPDTQYF
TGTGCCAGCAGCGCGAGAGGCCCAGATACGCAGTATTTT
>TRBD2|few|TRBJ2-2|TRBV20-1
CSAKDGLAGYTGELFF
TGCAGTGCTAAAGACGGACTAGCGGGGTACACCGGGGAGCTGTTTTTT
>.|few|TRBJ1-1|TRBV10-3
CAISAQSTEAFF
TGTGCCATCAGTGCACAGAGCACTGAAGCTTTCTTT
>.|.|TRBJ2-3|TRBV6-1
CASSESSRSTQYF
TGTGCCAGCAGTGAATCCTCGAGAAGTACGCAGTATTTT
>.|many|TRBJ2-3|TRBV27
CASSPMGLGEPTDTQYF
TGTGCCAGCAGTCCCATGGGACTTGGGGAACCCACAGATACGCAGTATTTT
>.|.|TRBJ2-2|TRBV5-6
CASSLTAYTGELFF
TGTGCCAGCAGCCTGACAGCCTACACCGGGGAGCTGTTTTTT
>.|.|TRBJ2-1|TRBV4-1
CASGEGELTTQFF
TGCGCCAGCGGCGAAGGGGAACTCACTACCCAGTTCTTC
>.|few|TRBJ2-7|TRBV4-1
CASSPESYFYEQYF
TGCGCCAGCAGCCCCGAGAGCTACTTCTACGAGCAGTACTTC
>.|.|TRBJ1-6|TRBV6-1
CASSDPERNSPLHF
TGTGCCAGCAGTGACCCGGAAAGAAATTCACCCCTCCACTTT
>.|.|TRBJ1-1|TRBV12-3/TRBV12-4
CASTAQGNTEAFF
TGTGCCAGCACCGCACAGGGGAACACTGAAGCTTTCTTT
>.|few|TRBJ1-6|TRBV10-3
CAISERQANSPLHF
TGTGCCATCAGTGAGAGGCAGGCTAATTCACCCCTCCACTTT
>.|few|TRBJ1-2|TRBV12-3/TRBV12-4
CASSLVSAESRGYTF
TGTGCCAGCAGTTTAGTGTCGGCTGAATCGCGCGGCTACACCTTC
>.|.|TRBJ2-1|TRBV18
CASSPLGEWQFF
TGTGCCAGCTCACCTCTGGGGGAGTGGCAGTTCTTC